Presented here are 16 T cell receptor beta chains from one specimen sequenced in a study of shared clonotypes between healthy human individuals. Clones were sequenced by immunoSEQ multiplex PCR, and TCRdb holds only the in-frame ones, with some missing. The sample holds roughly 2.6 million clones; around nine tenths are singletons and the top ten take around 0.14%. What was sequenced was naive CD4+ T cells sorted from blood. Described subset: CD45RA+ positively selected. The receptors were sampled from a man aged 18 to 29 in good health.

The CDR3 DNA reads TGTGCCAGCAGCAGCCCGGGGCTAACCCCGTCCGGGGCCAACGTCCTGACTTTC. It yields the protein CASSSPGLTPSGANVLTF. V gene TRBV28 combines with J gene TRBJ2-6, with D perhaps matching TRBD1 or TRBD2 (5 bases each). Trimming shortened V by 6 bases and J by 4 bases, and 22 bases separated the two germline ends. This CDR3 is built from 18 residues. The germline V gene has CDR1 MDHEN and CDR2 SYDVKM.

For this clone: The sample carries other DNA sequences with the same CDR3. The chain couples TRBV18 to TRBJ2-2; 8 bases are a match to TRBD1. CDR3 size: 15 residues. Trimming took 6 bases from V and 1 from J; bases not matched to a gene: 4. Germline CDR1 and CDR2: KGHSH and LQKENI. The CDR3 bases are TGTGCCAGCTCTCTTGGACAGGGGAACACCGGGGAGCTGTTTTTT. Translated, it gives CASSLGQGNTGELFF.

A remark on this clone: The sample has other DNA sequences that encode this CDR3 too. The CDR3 DNA reads as TGTGCCAGCTCACCAGGGCTCCAAGAGACCCAGTACTTC. Translating gives CASSPGLQETQYF. This chain links TRBV18 with TRBJ2-5, with D unresolved. V lost 2 bases and J lost 1, with 5 bases in between. The length of the CDR3 is 13 residues. Germline CDR1 and CDR2: KGHSH and LQKENI.

The chain combines TRBV19 with TRBJ1-4; D possibly corresponds to TRBD1 (5 bases). Germline loops: CDR1 LNHDA, CDR2 SQIVND (reference sequence). The CDR3 totals 14 residues. The germline V and J ends were trimmed by 6 bases and 0 bases, with 8 bases remaining between them. CDR3 sequence: CASRGDATNEKLFF. CDR3 coding DNA: TGTGCCAGTAGGGGGGACGCAACTAATGAAAAACTGTTTTTT.

The V gene is TRBV6-1, the J gene TRBJ2-7, with a weak D call TRBD1 (5 bases). V was trimmed by 6 bases and J by 5 bases, leaving 17 bases between them. The germline gives CDR1 MNHNS, CDR2 SASEGT. The CDR3 totals 14 residues. CDR3 residues: CASRFIWGDDEQYF. The CDR3 nucleotides read TGTGCCAGCAGATTCATCTGGGGCGACGACGAGCAGTACTTC.

The V call is TRBV5-1, the J call TRBJ2-7; TRBD2 aligns across 8 bases. Trimming took 4 bases from V and 6 from J; bases not matched to a gene: 12. Germline lookup yields CDR1 SGHRS and CDR2 YFSETQ. CDR3 length: 15 amino acids. The CDR3 reads CASSGQGSGSSEQYF. In DNA form, the CDR3 reads TGCGCCAGCAGCGGCCAGGGGAGCGGGAGCTCCGAGCAGTACTTC. Filled out from reference TRBV5-1 and TRBJ2-7, the complete variable domain reads KAGVTQTPRYLIKTRGQQVTLSCSPISGHRSVSWYQQTPGQGLQFLFEYFSETQRNKGNFPGRFSGRQFSNSRSEMNVSTLELGDSALYLCASSGQGSGSSEQYFGPGTRLTVT.

This clone appeared once. Other DNA sequences from this sample encode an identical CDR3 as well. The chain links TRBV28 to TRBJ2-2; D might be TRBD1 (6 bases). Germline CDR1 is MDHEN and CDR2 is SYDVKM. The CDR3 spans 15 residues. The ends were cut back, 2 bases at V and 2 bases at J, with 9 bases in the middle. Here the CDR3 reads CASSLAGANTGELFF. In DNA form, the CDR3 reads TGTGCCAGCAGTTTAGCAGGGGCAAACACCGGGGAGCTGTTTTTT.

The genes are TRBV4-1 and TRBJ1-1, with D hard to call. Trimming pared 0 bases from V and 11 bases from J, leaving 16 bases between. Germline loops: CDR1 MGHRA, CDR2 YSYEKL. CDR3 length: 14 amino acids. CDR3 in DNA: TGCGCCAGCAGCCAAGATTTTACCTTTGATATGGCTTTCTTT. It is translated as CASSQDFTFDMAFF.

The chain carries TRBV5-4 and TRBJ1-1; D is perhaps TRBD1 (5 bases). The CDR3 is made up of 14 amino acids. Between the trimmed V and J ends, which lost 0 bases and 6 bases, there was a span of 12 bases. Germline values: CDR1 SGHNT, CDR2 YYREEE (reference sequence). The CDR3 coding sequence is TGTGCCAGCAGCTTGGCCCAGGGAGGGCCTGAAGCTTTCTTT. The encoded protein is CASSLAQGGPEAFF.

A few counts support this clone. The sample has other DNA sequences that encode this CDR3 too. The V and J genes are TRBV30 and TRBJ1-5; D ambiguous. This CDR3 spans 13 amino acids. Per the germline V gene, CDR1 is GTSNPN and CDR2 is SVGIG (reference sequence). V lost 2 bases to trimming and J lost 3 bases, with 8 bases between them. Written as DNA, the CDR3 is TGTGCCTGGAGTCCTGGGCCCAATCAGCCCCAGCATTTT. This encodes CAWSPGPNQPQHF.

This clone showed up just once. This sequence joins TRBV28 and TRBJ2-7, with D hard to call. CDR1 MDHEN and CDR2 SYDVKM come from the germline V gene. The length of the CDR3 is 15 residues. V was cut by 3 bases and J by 0 bases, with 12 bases left in between. As DNA, the CDR3 is TGTGCCAGCAGTTTTCGGGTTCTGAGCTCCTACGAGCAGTACTTC. The encoded protein is CASSFRVLSSYEQYF. Full variable domain (rest looked up from reference TRBV28 and TRBJ2-7): DVKVTQSSRYLVKRTGEKVFLECVQDMDHENMFWYRQDPGLGLRLIYFSYDVKMKEKGDIPEGYSVSREKKERFSLILESASTNQTSMYLCASSFRVLSSYEQYFGPGTRLTVT.

The CDR3 nucleotides read TGCGCCAGCAGCTTGGCTTGGTCGGCGAACACTGAAGCTTTCTTT. It specifies CASSLAWSANTEAFF. This chain uses TRBV5-1 with TRBJ1-1; no definite D call. The CDR3 length is 15 residues. Trimming removed 0 bases at V and 1 base at J, with 10 bases between. Germline values: CDR1 SGHRS, CDR2 YFSETQ. Supplemented by reference TRBV5-1 and TRBJ1-1, the full variable domain reads KAGVTQTPRYLIKTRGQQVTLSCSPISGHRSVSWYQQTPGQGLQFLFEYFSETQRNKGNFPGRFSGRQFSNSRSEMNVSTLELGDSALYLCASSLAWSANTEAFFGQGTRLTVV.

The chain carries TRBV5-1 and TRBJ2-1; D not resolved. The V end was cut by 2 bases, the J end by 2 bases, with 17 bases between. The CDR3 loop spans 17 amino acids. From germline, CDR1 is SGHRS and CDR2 YFSETQ. The CDR3 DNA is TGCGCCAGCAGCTTACGCCGATGGGCAGGAACCTACAATGAGCAGTTCTTC. Protein sequence: CASSLRRWAGTYNEQFF.

The chain carries TRBV7-2 and TRBJ2-2; possible D gene TRBD1, 6 bases. The germline gives CDR1 SGHTA, CDR2 FQGNSA. The V and J ends lost 4 bases and 4 bases respectively, with 10 bases between them. There are 14 residues in the CDR3. CDR3 bases: TGTGCCAGCAGCTACCAGGGGAGCACCGGGGAGCTGTTTTTT. This sequence encodes CASSYQGSTGELFF.

The V call is TRBV19, the J call TRBJ1-6; no clear D. The germline V and J ends were trimmed by 3 bases and 2 bases, with 11 bases remaining between them. The CDR3 extends over 16 amino acids. Germline lookup yields CDR1 LNHDA and CDR2 SQIVND (reference sequence). CDR3 amino acids: CASSIGGRAYNSPLHF. The CDR3 DNA reads as TGTGCCAGTAGTATCGGAGGACGGGCCTATAATTCACCCCTCCACTTT.

The V and J genes are TRBV5-4 and TRBJ2-3, with 7 bases matching TRBD1. In germline, CDR1 is SGHNT, CDR2 YYREEE (reference sequence). With V trimmed by 2 bases and J by 6 bases, 9 bases remained unmatched. The CDR3 is made up of 15 amino acids. The chain's CDR3 is CASSFEGAESDTQYF. The CDR3 DNA sequence: TGTGCCAGCAGCTTTGAGGGGGCAGAGAGTGATACGCAGTATTTT.